This TCR beta chain comes out of a study of CD8+ T cells in alopecia areata. As for the study in general: Treated patients were given oral tofacitinib, which was dosed at 5 to 10 mg twice daily.

Study-wide points: Lesional scalp exceeded normal scalp in clonality, especially in alopecia totalis/universalis. It was less clear whether patients shared TCRs than it was in mice, possibly because of HLA.

Indicated treatment: oral pan-JAK inhibitor, 5-10 mg twice daily. Deletions cut 3 bases from V and 0 bases from J, with 14 bases between. Germline V gives CDR1 LGHNT, CDR2 FRNRAP. CDR3 length equals 16 residues. On this clone: Its antigen is still unknown.

cDNA serving as the sequencing template came from extracted, reverse transcribed RNA. Sequenced by immunoSEQ multiplex PCR; TCRdb stores in-frame clones only, minus some. Among tens of thousands of clones listed, around 71% were seen once. This specimen consisted of CD8+ T cells sorted from blood, obtained at week 44, from a patient treated with tofacitinib. This receptor was identified in a human donor with alopecia areata. The chain combines TRBV12-5 with TRBJ1-2; D possibly corresponds to TRBD1 (6 bases). CDR3 in amino acids: CASGLLPGQANYGYTF. CDR3 nucleotides: TGTGCTAGTGGTTTACTACCGGGACAAGCTAACTATGGCTACACCTTC. Combining the CDR3 with reference TRBV12-5 and TRBJ1-2 gives the whole variable domain DARVTQTPRHKVTEMGQEVTMRCQPILGHNTVFWYRQTMMQGLELLAYFRNRAPLDDSGMPKDRFSAEMPDATLATLKIQPSEPRDSAVYFCASGLLPGQANYGYTFGSGTRLTVV.